The TCR beta chain under discussion was sequenced for a study of identical twins. One entry per CDR3 protein results from TCRdb running MiXCR on the 5' RACE reads. The sample has about 240,000 distinct CDR3 sequences, around 7.6% seen once; the top ten hold about 5.6%. These data were likewise used in another study, on yellow fever vaccine responses in identical twins.

This clonotype was sampled from a woman between 18 and 29 years old in good health. Sequencing was done on a sample of CD8+ T cells sorted from blood.

The CDR3 loop is CASSYSSAGYISGEQYF. The DNA for the CDR3 is TGTGCCAGCAGTTACTCATCAGCGGGATATATATCGGGCGAGCAGTACTTC. The J gene is TRBJ2-7, the V gene TRBV6-5; 7 nucleotides align to TRBD2. The CDR3 is 17 amino acids. Germline V gene lookup returns CDR1 MNHEY and CDR2 SVGAGI. V shed 0 bases, J shed 6 bases, and the junction held 14 bases outside the gene matches.